A single sample gave rise to the 3 T cell receptor beta chains below, sequenced in a study of cytomegalovirus exposure and HLA in healthy donors. PCR involved 60 Vbeta and 13 Jbeta primers. This table comes from immunoSEQ multiplex PCR, and its TCRdb copy is limited to in-frame clones, with some not included. Of around 25,000 clones listed, 75% to 85% are singletons. Sequencing was carried out using PBMCs. The receptors were gathered from a male donor in good health and CMV-seronegative.

This chain connects TRBV25-1 to TRBJ2-7; D gene ambiguous. Germline CDR1 is MGHDK and CDR2 is SYGVNS. This CDR3 has 11 residues. V was trimmed by 4 bases and J by 7 bases, leaving 8 bases between them. The CDR3 is CASSAEWEQYF. CDR3 DNA: TGTGCCAGCAGTGCTGAGTGGGAGCAGTACTTC.

The rearrangement links TRBV28 to TRBJ2-1, with D perhaps TRBD1 (6 bases). V lost 10 bases, J lost 7 bases, and 17 bases lay in between. The CDR3 contains 13 residues. Germline CDR1 and CDR2: MDHEN and SYDVKM. CDR3 amino acids: CATRRRGNNEQFF. The CDR3, as DNA: TGTGCCACCCGTCGAAGGGGGAATAATGAGCAGTTCTTC.

The genes are TRBV7-3 and TRBJ1-1; TRBD1 matches 7 bases. The CDR3 spans 13 residues. After removal of 5 bases from V and 11 bases from J, the junction contained 11 bases not matched to a gene. Looked up from germline, CDR1 is SGHTA and CDR2 is FQGTGA. The CDR3 sequence is CASSARQGGSAFF. In nucleotides, the CDR3 is TGTGCCAGCAGCGCCAGACAGGGTGGTTCGGCTTTCTTT.